Sequencing of this T cell receptor beta chain was carried out in a study of response to subunit inactivated influenza vaccine. Germline V CDR1 and CDR2: SEHNR, FQNEAQ (reference sequence). CDR3 length equals 11 residues. V lost 5 bases and J lost 9, with 8 bases in between. Of note for this clonotype: Its antigen is not known.

Via MiXCR, TCRdb re-called the RT-PCR reads, giving one row per CDR3 protein. This table holds 530,000 or so distinct CDR3 sequences, 14% found once. The study, taken as a whole, reports: T cells newly recruited by each seasonal influenza vaccination are few, the authors suggested.

The specimen was PBMCs from blood, collected 12 days after vaccination. The receptor was derived from a man between 45 and 60 years old who received an inactivated influenza vaccine. The V call is TRBV7-9, the J call TRBJ1-5; D unclear. The DNA of the CDR3 is TGTGCCAGCAGCACCGAGGGGCCCCAGCATTTT. Its protein is CASSTEGPQHF.